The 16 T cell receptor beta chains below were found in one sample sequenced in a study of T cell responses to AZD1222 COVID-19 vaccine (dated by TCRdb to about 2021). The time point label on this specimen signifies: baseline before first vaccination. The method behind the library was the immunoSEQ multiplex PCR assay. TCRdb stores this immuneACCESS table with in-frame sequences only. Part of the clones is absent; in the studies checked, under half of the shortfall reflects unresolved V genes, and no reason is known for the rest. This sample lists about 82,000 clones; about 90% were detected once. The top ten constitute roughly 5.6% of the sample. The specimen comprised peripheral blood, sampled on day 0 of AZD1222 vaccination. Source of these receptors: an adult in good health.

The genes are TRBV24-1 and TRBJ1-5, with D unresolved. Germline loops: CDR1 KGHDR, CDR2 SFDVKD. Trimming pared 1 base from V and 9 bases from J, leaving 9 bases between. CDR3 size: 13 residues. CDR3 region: CATSDFSGRPQHF. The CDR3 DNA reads TGTGCCACCAGTGATTTTTCTGGTAGGCCCCAGCATTTT.

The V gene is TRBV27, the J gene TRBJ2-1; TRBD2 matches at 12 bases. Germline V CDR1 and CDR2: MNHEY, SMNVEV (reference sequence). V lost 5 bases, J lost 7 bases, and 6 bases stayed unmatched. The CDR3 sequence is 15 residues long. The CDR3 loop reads CASSVFGLAGNEQFF. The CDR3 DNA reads TGTGCCAGCAGTGTATTCGGACTAGCGGGGAATGAGCAGTTCTTC.

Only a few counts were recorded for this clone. CDR3 amino acids: CATSTGTEITDTQYF. The DNA of the CDR3 is TGTGCCACCTCCACCGGGACAGAAATCACAGATACGCAGTATTTT. The rearrangement joins TRBV6-4 to TRBJ2-3; 7 nucleotides agree with TRBD1. CDR3 length: 15 amino acids. Germline V gene sequence: CDR1 MRHNA, CDR2 SNTAGT. V lost 10 bases to trimming and J lost 2 bases; unmatched junction nucleotides: 12.

CDR3 bases: TGTGCCAGCAAACAGGGGGGAGGCTATGGCTACACCTTC. Translation gives CASKQGGGYGYTF. The V and J genes are TRBV3-1 (or the pseudogene TRBV3-2) and TRBJ1-2, with 8 positions matching TRBD1. This CDR3 comprises 13 residues. Germline trimming cut 7 bases from V and 4 bases from J; bases unmatched to any gene: 5. From germline, CDR1 is LGHDT and CDR2 YNNKEL (reference sequence).

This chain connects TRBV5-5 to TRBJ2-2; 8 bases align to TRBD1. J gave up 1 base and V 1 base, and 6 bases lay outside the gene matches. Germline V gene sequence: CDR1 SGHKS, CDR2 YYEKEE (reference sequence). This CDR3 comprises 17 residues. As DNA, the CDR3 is TGTGCCAGCAGCTTGATGACTGGACAGGGGAACACCGGGGAGCTGTTTTTT. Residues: CASSLMTGQGNTGELFF.

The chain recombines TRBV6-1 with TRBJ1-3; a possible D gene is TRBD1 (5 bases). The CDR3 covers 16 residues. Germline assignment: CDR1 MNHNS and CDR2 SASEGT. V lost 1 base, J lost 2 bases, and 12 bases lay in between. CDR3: CASSEGGGGTGNTIYF. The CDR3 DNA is TGTGCCAGCAGTGAAGGGGGCGGCGGAACTGGAAACACCATATATTTT.

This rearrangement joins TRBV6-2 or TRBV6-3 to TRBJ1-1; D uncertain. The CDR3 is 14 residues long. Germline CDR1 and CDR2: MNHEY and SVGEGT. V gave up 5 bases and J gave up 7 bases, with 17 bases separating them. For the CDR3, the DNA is TGTGCCAGCAGTAGGGATTTCCCTAGAGGTGAAGCTTTCTTT. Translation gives CASSRDFPRGEAFF.

In DNA form, the CDR3 reads TGTGCCAGCAGCTTAGGGGACTGGCGGAACACTGAAGCTTTCTTT. This codes for CASSLGDWRNTEAFF. The chain joins TRBV11-2 to TRBJ1-1, with a weak D call TRBD1 (5 bases). CDR3 length: 15 residues. V lost 1 base and J lost 1, with 10 bases in between. Germline V gives CDR1 SGHAT, CDR2 FQNNGV. The full variable domain, completed using reference TRBV11-2 and TRBJ1-1, is EAGVAQSPRYKIIEKRQSVAFWCNPISGHATLYWYQQILGQGPKLLIQFQNNGVVDDSQLPKDRFSAERLKGVDSTLKIQPAKLEDSAVYLCASSLGDWRNTEAFFGQGTRLTVV.

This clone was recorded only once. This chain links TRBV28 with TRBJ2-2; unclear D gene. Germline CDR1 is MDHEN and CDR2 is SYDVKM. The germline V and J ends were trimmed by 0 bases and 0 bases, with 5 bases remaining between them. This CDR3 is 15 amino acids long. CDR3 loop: CASSLWEANTGELFF. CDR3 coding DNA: TGTGCCAGCAGTTTATGGGAAGCGAACACCGGGGAGCTGTTTTTT. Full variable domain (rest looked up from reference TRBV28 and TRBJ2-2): DVKVTQSSRYLVKRTGEKVFLECVQDMDHENMFWYRQDPGLGLRLIYFSYDVKMKEKGDIPEGYSVSREKKERFSLILESASTNQTSMYLCASSLWEANTGELFFGEGSRLTVL.

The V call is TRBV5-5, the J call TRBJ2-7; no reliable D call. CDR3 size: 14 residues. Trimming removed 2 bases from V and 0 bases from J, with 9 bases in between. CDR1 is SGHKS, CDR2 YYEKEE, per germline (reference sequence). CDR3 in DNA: TGTGCCAGCAGCTTAGGGTCGGTCTCCTACGAGCAGTACTTC. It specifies CASSLGSVSYEQYF.

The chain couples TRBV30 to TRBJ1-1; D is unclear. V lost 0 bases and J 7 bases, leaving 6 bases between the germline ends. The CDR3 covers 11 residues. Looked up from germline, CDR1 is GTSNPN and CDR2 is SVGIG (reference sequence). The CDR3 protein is CAWSVRIEAFF. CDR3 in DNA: TGTGCCTGGAGTGTACGGATTGAAGCTTTCTTT. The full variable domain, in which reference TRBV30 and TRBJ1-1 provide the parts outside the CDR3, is SQTIHQWPATLVQPVGSPLSLECTVEGTSNPNLYWYRQAAGRGLQLLFYSVGIGQISSEVPQNLSASRPQDRQFILSSKKLLLSDSGFYLCAWSVRIEAFFGQGTRLTVV.

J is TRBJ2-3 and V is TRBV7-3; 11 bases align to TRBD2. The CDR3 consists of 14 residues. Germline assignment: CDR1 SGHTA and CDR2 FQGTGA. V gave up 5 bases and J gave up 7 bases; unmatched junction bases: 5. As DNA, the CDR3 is TGTGCCAGCAGCCTTAGCGGGGGGGCTCATACGCAGTATTTT. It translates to CASSLSGGAHTQYF.

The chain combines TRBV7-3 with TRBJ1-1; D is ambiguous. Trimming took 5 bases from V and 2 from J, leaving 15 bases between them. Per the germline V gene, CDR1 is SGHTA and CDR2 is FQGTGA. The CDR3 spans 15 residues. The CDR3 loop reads CASSALRLGNTEAFF. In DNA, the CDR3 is TGTGCCAGCAGCGCACTCAGGCTGGGAAACACTGAAGCTTTCTTT.

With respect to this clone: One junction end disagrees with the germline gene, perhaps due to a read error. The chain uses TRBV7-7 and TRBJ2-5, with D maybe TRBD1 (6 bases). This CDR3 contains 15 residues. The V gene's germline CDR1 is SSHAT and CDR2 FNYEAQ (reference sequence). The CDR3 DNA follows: TGTGCTAGCAGCTTTGACCGGGACACTAAAGGGACCCAGTACTTC. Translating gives CASSFDRDTKGTQYF.

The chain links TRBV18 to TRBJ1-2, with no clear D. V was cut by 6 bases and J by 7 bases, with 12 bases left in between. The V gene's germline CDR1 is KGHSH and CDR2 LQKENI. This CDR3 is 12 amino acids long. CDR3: CASSKPGTGYTF. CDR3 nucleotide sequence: TGTGCCAGCTCGAAACCAGGAACTGGCTACACCTTC.

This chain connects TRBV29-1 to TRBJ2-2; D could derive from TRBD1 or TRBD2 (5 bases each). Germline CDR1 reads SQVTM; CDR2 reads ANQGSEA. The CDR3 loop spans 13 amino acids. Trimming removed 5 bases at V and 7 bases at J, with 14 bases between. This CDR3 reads CSVRPGPGGELFF. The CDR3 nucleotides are TGCAGCGTTAGGCCGGGACCCGGCGGGGAGCTGTTTTTT.